This T cell receptor beta chain appears in the sequencing data of a study of spatial heterogeneity in lung cancer. Study-wide context: Among detected sequences, beta-chain ones consistently exceeded alpha-chain ones in number. Broader study findings: The study estimated about 7% alpha and 13% beta chain coverage of tumor T cells. In tumors, expanded intratumoral alpha and beta TCR counts tracked mutation counts.

The sample's time point: sample taken at primary tumor resection. Unsorted tumor, nontumor lung tissue or cryopreserved PBMC supplied the whole RNA. Germline V gene sequence: CDR1 DFQATT, CDR2 SNEGSKA (reference sequence). Trimming pared 7 bases from V and 6 bases from J, leaving 10 bases between. The CDR3 is 12 residues long. Every individual TCR cDNA molecule carried its own unique molecular identifier, which allowed correction of PCR and sequencing errors. TCRdb re-derived calls from the 5' RACE reads in MiXCR, one entry per CDR3 protein. This table has 25,000 to 30,000 distinct CDR3 sequences, under 8.5% appearing once. This clonotype was found many times. The target antigen is unknown.

This receptor was identified in a male donor with early-stage non-small cell lung cancer. The chain employs TRBV20-1 and TRBJ1-6; D not resolved. The material was lung tumor tissue, obtained at surgery. In DNA, the CDR3 is TGCAGTGTGTTACCTATTAATTCACCCCTCCACTTT. Translated: CSVLPINSPLHF.